Each of the 21 T cell receptor beta chains below was sequenced from the same sample in a study of PD-1 blockade in classical Hodgkin lymphoma. Time point meaning: cycle 4 day 1 (C4D1), after 5 to 7 weeks of nivolumab. Relapse was seen in all patients after autologous stem cell transplantation, and brentuximab vedotin exposure was variable. This table comes from immunoSEQ multiplex PCR, and its TCRdb copy is limited to in-frame clones, with some not included. The sample includes approximately 90,000 clones, approximately 83% of them seen just once. The starting material was peripheral blood mononuclear cells (PBMCs), obtained before the fourth cycle of nivolumab. The receptors shown here come from a human donor with classical Hodgkin lymphoma.

The chain carries TRBV10-1 and TRBJ1-5, with D hard to call. Trimming took 2 bases from V and 6 from J, leaving 8 bases between them. CDR3 length: 13 amino acids. The germline CDR1 and CDR2 sequences are WNHNN and SYGVQD (reference sequence). This CDR3 is CASSEGSGQPQHF. CDR3 nucleotides: TGCGCCAGCAGTGAGGGCAGCGGTCAGCCCCAGCATTTT.

This clone was seen more than once but under ten times. V gene TRBV9 combines with J gene TRBJ1-1; tentatively, D is TRBD1 (5 bases). CDR3 size: 15 residues. Germline V gene sequence: CDR1 SGDLS, CDR2 YYNGEE. Trimming removed 5 bases at V and 5 bases at J, with 19 bases between. The DNA of the CDR3 is TGTGCCAGCAGGGCAGTAGCCGACAGTTTAACTGAAGCTTTCTTT. This translates into CASRAVADSLTEAFF.

A few counts support this clone. The J gene is TRBJ1-6, the V gene TRBV5-4, with D possibly TRBD1 on 6 matching bases. This CDR3 has 12 residues. Germline CDR1 is SGHNT and CDR2 is YYREEE (reference sequence). The germline V and J ends were trimmed by 3 bases and 14 bases, with 12 bases remaining between them. The chain's CDR3 is CASSSPQGSLHF. Written as DNA, the CDR3 is TGTGCCAGCAGCTCACCCCAGGGGTCCCTCCACTTT.

The chain couples TRBV28 to TRBJ2-6, with 7 bases that match TRBD1. This CDR3 region has 17 residues. Germline V gene sequence: CDR1 MDHEN, CDR2 SYDVKM. Trimming at V came to 3 bases and at J to 3 bases, leaving 8 bases not matched to a gene. The DNA for the CDR3 is TGTGCCAGCAGTTTGGTAGGGGGCGTACGTGGGGCCAACGTCCTGACTTTC. Translation: CASSLVGGVRGANVLTF.

The genes are TRBV19 and TRBJ2-7, with D tentatively TRBD1 (5 bases). Germline V gene data show CDR1 as LNHDA and CDR2 as SQIVND (reference sequence). The CDR3 extends over 12 amino acids. Trimming took off 4 bases at V and 6 bases at J, with 10 bases between the two ends. CDR3 nucleotides: TGTGCCAGTAGTACAGGGTGGGCCGAGCAGTACTTC. Translating it yields CASSTGWAEQYF.

The chain joins TRBV19 to TRBJ2-1; TRBD2 aligns across 8 bases. The trim removed 6 bases at V and 7 bases at J, leaving 5 bases unmatched. The CDR3 loop spans 13 amino acids. Germline CDR1 LNHDA, CDR2 SQIVND (reference sequence). This CDR3 is CASRSSGWNEQFF. As DNA, the CDR3 is TGTGCCAGTAGGTCTAGCGGGTGGAATGAGCAGTTCTTC.

This clone was detected a few times. V is TRBV13 and J is TRBJ2-5, with D possibly TRBD2 on 6 matching bases. CDR3 length: 12 amino acids. Germline V gives CDR1 PRHDT, CDR2 FYEKMQ (reference sequence). Deletions cut 3 bases from V and 7 bases from J, with 9 bases between. CDR3 loop: CASSLPGVTQYF. The CDR3 coding sequence is TGTGCCAGCAGCTTGCCGGGGGTGACCCAGTACTTC.

This sequence joins TRBV19 and TRBJ1-2; D remains ambiguous. This CDR3 has 14 amino acids. Per the germline V gene, CDR1 is LNHDA and CDR2 is SQIVND (reference sequence). Trimming stripped 5 bases from V and 0 bases from J, with 10 bases between. CDR3 sequence reads: CASSAYPPNYGYTF. The CDR3 DNA sequence: TGTGCCAGTAGTGCGTATCCTCCTAACTATGGCTACACCTTC.

CDR3 region: CASSSPGRSLQETQYF. The CDR3 bases are TGTGCCAGCAGCTCCCCGGGACGGAGCCTCCAAGAGACCCAGTACTTC. The chain joins TRBV7-8 to TRBJ2-5; either TRBD1 or TRBD2 may supply D (5 bases each). The CDR3 is 16 amino acids. CDR1 and CDR2 from the germline V gene are SGHVS and FQNEAQ. Trimming took 4 bases from V and 1 from J, leaving 16 bases between them.

The genes are TRBV10-3 and TRBJ1-2; a possible D gene is TRBD1 (5 bases). The germline V and J ends were trimmed by 4 bases and 4 bases, with 7 bases remaining between them. Germline V gene lookup returns CDR1 ENHRY and CDR2 SYGVKD. The CDR3 totals 12 residues. The CDR3 coding sequence is TGTGCCATCAGTGGTGACAGCTATGGCTACACCTTC. It specifies CAISGDSYGYTF.

Points on this clone: This may be a read error: a much more frequent sequence differs by one nucleotide. The J gene is TRBJ2-7, the V gene TRBV11-2; D is undetermined. This CDR3 has 14 amino acids. V was pared by 0 bases and J by 2 bases, with 8 bases between. Germline lookup yields CDR1 SGHAT and CDR2 FQNNGV. The CDR3 nucleotides are TGTGCCAGCAGCTTAGATCCGGCAGCCTACGAGCAGTACTTC. Residues: CASSLDPAAYEQYF.

The chain is built from TRBV29-1 and TRBJ2-7; TRBD1 matches 7 bases. The CDR3 extends over 12 amino acids. Germline values: CDR1 SQVTM, CDR2 ANQGSEA. Trimming removed 2 bases from V and 7 bases from J; junction bases left unmatched: 5. DNA of the CDR3: TGCAGCGTTGAACAGGGGGTTAATGAGCAGTACTTC. Its protein product is CSVEQGVNEQYF.

The chain recombines TRBV5-4 with TRBJ1-1; D unclear. The germline V gene encodes CDR1 SGHNT and CDR2 YYREEE (reference sequence). V dropped 1 base and J dropped 0 bases, with 7 bases sitting between them. This CDR3 contains 14 residues. The chain's CDR3 is CASSLFGVNTEAFF. The DNA of the CDR3 is TGTGCCAGCAGCTTGTTTGGAGTGAACACTGAAGCTTTCTTT.

The chain has TRBV7-2 and TRBJ1-5; TRBD1 might be the D (5 bases). The CDR3 is 14 amino acids. Trimming left V 1 base short and J 6 bases short, with 10 bases between. From germline, CDR1 is SGHTA and CDR2 FQGNSA. The CDR3 bases are TGTGCCAGCAGCTTAGGGAGGGGCCCTCAGCCCCAGCATTTT. This translates into CASSLGRGPQPQHF.

The chain is built from TRBV4-2 and TRBJ1-1, with 7 nucleotides matching TRBD1. The germline gives CDR1 LGHNA, CDR2 YNFKEQ. The CDR3 totals 17 residues. The V segment lost 1 base and the J segment 0 bases; nucleotides outside the gene matches: 8. As DNA, the CDR3 is TGTGCCAGCAGCCAAGGGGTAAGGGGGCCAGTGAACACTGAAGCTTTCTTT. This sequence encodes CASSQGVRGPVNTEAFF.

This clone was seen a single time. The chain employs TRBV6-5 and TRBJ1-1; D is undetermined. The ends were cut back, 6 bases at V and 5 bases at J, with 7 bases in the middle. The CDR3 sequence is 11 residues long. Looked up from germline, CDR1 is MNHEY and CDR2 is SVGAGI. CDR3 amino acids: CASSLGTEAFF. The DNA for the CDR3 is TGTGCCAGCAGCCTAGGGACTGAAGCTTTCTTT.

V usage is TRBV10-3 and J usage is TRBJ2-2, with D perhaps assigned TRBD1 or TRBD2 (5 bases each). V was pared by 2 bases and J by 5 bases, with 9 bases between. The CDR3 contains 14 residues. Germline-derived CDR1 and CDR2 are ENHRY and SYGVKD. CDR3 coding DNA: TGTGCCATCAGTGAGCGTGGGGGAACCGGGGAGCTGTTTTTT. Its translation is CAISERGGTGELFF.

V and J are TRBV6-5 and TRBJ2-5; D tentatively fits TRBD1 or TRBD2 (5 bases each). This CDR3 has 16 amino acids. Germline V gene data show CDR1 as MNHEY and CDR2 as SVGAGI. Trimming took off 2 bases at V and 7 bases at J, with 20 bases between the two ends. Written as DNA, the CDR3 is TGTGCCAGCAGTTACGCCGGGGTCGAAGGCCAGGGGACCCAGTACTTC. It codes for CASSYAGVEGQGTQYF.

The table lists this clone with a count of one. The genes are TRBV19 and TRBJ2-1, with D tentatively TRBD1 or TRBD2 (5 bases each). Germline CDR1 reads LNHDA; CDR2 reads SQIVND (reference sequence). The CDR3 spans 15 residues. V shed 6 bases and J shed 2 bases, with 14 bases lying between them. The CDR3 sequence: CASSWDGRTYNEQFF. In DNA form, the CDR3 reads TGTGCCAGTAGCTGGGACGGGCGCACCTACAATGAGCAGTTCTTC.

J is TRBJ2-7 and V is TRBV7-2; 8 bases are a match to TRBD1. V trimming: 4 bases; J trimming: 1 base; junction bases outside the gene matches: 6. CDR3 length: 15 amino acids. Germline loops: CDR1 SGHTA, CDR2 FQGNSA. As DNA, the CDR3 is TGTGCCAGCAGCTGGGGACAGGATCGGTCCTACGAGCAGTACTTC. As protein: CASSWGQDRSYEQYF.

CDR3: CASSSTPRDSYMNTEAFF. The CDR3 nucleotides are TGCGCCAGCAGCTCGACACCCCGGGACAGTTACATGAACACTGAAGCTTTCTTT. The chain links TRBV5-1 to TRBJ1-1; 7 bases fit TRBD1. CDR3 length equals 18 residues. The J segment lost 0 bases and the V segment lost 3 bases, leaving 14 bases of the junction unmatched. Germline values: CDR1 SGHRS, CDR2 YFSETQ.